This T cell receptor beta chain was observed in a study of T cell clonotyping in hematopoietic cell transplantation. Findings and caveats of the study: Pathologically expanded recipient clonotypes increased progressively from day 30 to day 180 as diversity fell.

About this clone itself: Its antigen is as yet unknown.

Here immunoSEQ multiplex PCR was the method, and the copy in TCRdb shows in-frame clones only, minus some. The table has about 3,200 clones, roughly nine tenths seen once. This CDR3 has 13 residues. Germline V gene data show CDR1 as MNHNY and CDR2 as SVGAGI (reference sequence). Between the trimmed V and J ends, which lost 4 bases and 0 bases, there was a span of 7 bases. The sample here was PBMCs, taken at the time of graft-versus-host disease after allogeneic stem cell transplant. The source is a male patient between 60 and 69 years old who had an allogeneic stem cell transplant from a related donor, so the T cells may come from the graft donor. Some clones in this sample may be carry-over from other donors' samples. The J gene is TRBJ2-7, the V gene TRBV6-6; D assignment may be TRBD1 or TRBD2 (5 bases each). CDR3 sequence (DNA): TGTGCCAGCAGTTCTGGGGGCTCCTACGAGCAGTACTTC. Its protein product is CASSSGGSYEQYF.